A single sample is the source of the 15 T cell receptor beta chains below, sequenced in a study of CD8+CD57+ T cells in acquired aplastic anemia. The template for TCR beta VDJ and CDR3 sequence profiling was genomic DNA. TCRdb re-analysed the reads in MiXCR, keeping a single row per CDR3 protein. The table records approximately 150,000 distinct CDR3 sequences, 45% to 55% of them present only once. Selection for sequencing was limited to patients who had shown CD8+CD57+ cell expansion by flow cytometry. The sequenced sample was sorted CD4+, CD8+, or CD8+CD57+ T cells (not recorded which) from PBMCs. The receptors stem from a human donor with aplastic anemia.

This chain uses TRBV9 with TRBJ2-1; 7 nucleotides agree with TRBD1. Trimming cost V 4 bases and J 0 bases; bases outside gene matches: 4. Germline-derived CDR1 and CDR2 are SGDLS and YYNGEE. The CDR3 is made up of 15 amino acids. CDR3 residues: CASSPEGASYNEQFF. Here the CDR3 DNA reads TGTGCCAGCAGCCCCGAGGGGGCCTCCTACAATGAGCAGTTCTTC.

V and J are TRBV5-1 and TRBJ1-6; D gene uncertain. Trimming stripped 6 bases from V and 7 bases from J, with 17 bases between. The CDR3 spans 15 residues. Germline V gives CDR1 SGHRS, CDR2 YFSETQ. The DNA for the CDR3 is TGCGCCAGCAACCTGAATGGCCTACGGAATTCACCCCTCCACTTT. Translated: CASNLNGLRNSPLHF.

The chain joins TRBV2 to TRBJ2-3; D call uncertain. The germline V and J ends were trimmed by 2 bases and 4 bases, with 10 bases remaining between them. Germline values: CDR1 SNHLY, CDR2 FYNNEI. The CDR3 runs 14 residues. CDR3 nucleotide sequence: TGTGCCAGCAGTGAAAACGGCAGGTCAGATACGCAGTATTTT. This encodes CASSENGRSDTQYF.

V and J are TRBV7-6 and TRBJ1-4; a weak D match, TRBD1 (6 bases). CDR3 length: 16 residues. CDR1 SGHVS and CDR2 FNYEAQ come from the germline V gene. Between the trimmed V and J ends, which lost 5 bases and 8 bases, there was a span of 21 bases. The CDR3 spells CASSARLGGAAEKLFF. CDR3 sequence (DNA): TGTGCCAGCAGCGCCCGACTAGGGGGGGCTGCAGAAAAACTGTTTTTT.

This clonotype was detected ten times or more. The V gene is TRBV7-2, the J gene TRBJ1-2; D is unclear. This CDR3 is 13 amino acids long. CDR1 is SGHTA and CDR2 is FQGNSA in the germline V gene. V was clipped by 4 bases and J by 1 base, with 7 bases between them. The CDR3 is CASSSVRNYGYTF. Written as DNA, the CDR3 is TGTGCCAGCAGCTCGGTCCGTAACTATGGCTACACCTTC.

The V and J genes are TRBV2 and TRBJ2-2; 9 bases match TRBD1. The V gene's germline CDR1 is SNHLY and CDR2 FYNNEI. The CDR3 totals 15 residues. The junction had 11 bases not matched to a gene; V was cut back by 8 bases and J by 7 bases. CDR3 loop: CASGAQGANGGELFF. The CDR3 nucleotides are TGTGCCAGCGGGGCACAGGGGGCCAACGGCGGGGAGCTGTTTTTT.

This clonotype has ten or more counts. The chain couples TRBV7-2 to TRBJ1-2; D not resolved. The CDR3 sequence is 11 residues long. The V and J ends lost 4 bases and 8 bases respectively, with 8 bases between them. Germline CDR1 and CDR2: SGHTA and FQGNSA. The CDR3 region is CASSSLSGYTF. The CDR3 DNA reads TGTGCCAGCAGCTCCCTGAGCGGCTACACCTTC. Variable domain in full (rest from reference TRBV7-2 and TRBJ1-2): GAGVSQSPSNKVTEKGKDVELRCDPISGHTALYWYRQSLGQGLEFLIYFQGNSAPDKSGLPSDRFSAERTGGSVSTLTIQRTQQEDSAVYLCASSSLSGYTFGSGTRLTVV.

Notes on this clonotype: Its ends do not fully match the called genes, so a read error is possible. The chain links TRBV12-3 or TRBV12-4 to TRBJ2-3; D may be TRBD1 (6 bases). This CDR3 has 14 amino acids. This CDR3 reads CASSSDRTTDTRYF. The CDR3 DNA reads TGTGCCAGCAGTTCAGACAGGACCACAGATACGCGGTATTTT.

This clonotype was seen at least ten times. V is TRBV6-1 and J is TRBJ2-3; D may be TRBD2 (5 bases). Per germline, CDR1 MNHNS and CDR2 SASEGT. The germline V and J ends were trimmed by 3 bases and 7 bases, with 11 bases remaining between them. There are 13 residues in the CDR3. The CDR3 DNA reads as TGTGCCAGCAGTGAGACCCCGGGGAATACGCAGTATTTT. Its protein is CASSETPGNTQYF.

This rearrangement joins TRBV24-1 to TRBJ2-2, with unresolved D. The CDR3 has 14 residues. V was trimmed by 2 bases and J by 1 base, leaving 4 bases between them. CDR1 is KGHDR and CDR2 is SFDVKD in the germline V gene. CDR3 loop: CATSDSWNTGELFF. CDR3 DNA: TGTGCCACCAGTGATTCATGGAACACCGGGGAGCTGTTTTTT.

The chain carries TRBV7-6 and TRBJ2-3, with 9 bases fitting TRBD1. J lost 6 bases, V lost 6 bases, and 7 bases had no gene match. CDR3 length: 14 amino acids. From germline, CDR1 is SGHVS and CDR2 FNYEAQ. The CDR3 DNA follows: TGTGCCAGCAGGGGACAGGGAGGTGTCGATACGCAGTATTTT. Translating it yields CASRGQGGVDTQYF.

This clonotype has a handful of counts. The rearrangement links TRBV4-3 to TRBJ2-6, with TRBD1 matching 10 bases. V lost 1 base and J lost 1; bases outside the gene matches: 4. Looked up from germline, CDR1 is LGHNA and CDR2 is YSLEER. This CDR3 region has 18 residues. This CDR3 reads CASSQGTGGGSGANVLTF. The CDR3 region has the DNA TGCGCCAGCAGCCAAGGGACAGGGGGAGGGTCTGGGGCCAACGTCCTGACTTTC.

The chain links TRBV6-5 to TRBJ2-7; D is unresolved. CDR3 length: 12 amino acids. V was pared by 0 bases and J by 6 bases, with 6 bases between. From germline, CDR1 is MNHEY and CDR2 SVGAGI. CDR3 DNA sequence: TGTGCCAGCAGTTACTCTAACCCCGAGCAGTACTTC. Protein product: CASSYSNPEQYF.

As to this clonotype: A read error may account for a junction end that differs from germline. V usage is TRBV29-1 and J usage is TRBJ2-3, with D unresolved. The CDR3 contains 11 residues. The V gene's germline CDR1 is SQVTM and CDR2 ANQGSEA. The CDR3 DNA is TGCAGCGTTGAGTGGGTAGATACGCTGCATTTT. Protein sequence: CSVEWVDTLHF.

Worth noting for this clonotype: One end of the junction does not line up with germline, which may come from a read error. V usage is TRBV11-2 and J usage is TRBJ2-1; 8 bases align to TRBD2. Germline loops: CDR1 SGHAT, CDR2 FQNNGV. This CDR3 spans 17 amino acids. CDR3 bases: TGTGCCAGCCGCTTAGTTGGGGGAGCGGGGGCCTACAATGAGCAGTTCTTC. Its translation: CASRLVGGAGAYNEQFF.